The TCR beta chain described here comes from a study of blood T cell repertoires in COVID-19. Study background: The origin of the acute and convalescent COVID-19 samples was the United States, Italy and Spain. From T cells, B-cell-depleted T cells, or PBMCs came the material, which was cDNA or gDNA.

V lost 3 bases, J lost 7 bases, and 13 bases lay in between. The germline gives CDR1 SEHNR, CDR2 FQNEAQ (reference sequence). The CDR3 contains 14 residues. The authors' processing: By means of reference gene primer amplification, nucleated cell counts were estimated. Sequencing was performed with immunoSEQ multiplex PCR; in TCRdb, only in-frame clones are kept and a portion is missing. That table is the source of V, J and clone size, and D and trimming were worked out from the DNA. This sample has about 50,000 clones, with roughly nine tenths found just once. The sequenced sample consisted of peripheral blood. The origin of this receptor is a human donor in a cohort sampled during active COVID-19. V is TRBV7-9 and J is TRBJ2-1; TRBD2 is a possible D gene (6 bases). CDR3 coding DNA: TGTGCCAGCAGCTTCGGCGGGAATCGAAATGAGCAGTTCTTC. It codes for CASSFGGNRNEQFF.